The entry that follows covers one T cell receptor beta chain sequence. This sample was included in a study of cytomegalovirus exposure and HLA in healthy donors. Looked up from germline, CDR1 is SNHLY and CDR2 is FYNNEI. With 5 bases clipped from V and 6 bases from J, the junction kept 5 bases outside the gene matches. This CDR3 spans 13 amino acids. The PCR used 60 Vbeta and 13 Jbeta primers. Sequencing used immunoSEQ multiplex PCR; TCRdb keeps in-frame clones, though not all of them. Of about 150,000 clones listed, 65% to 80% were seen once; the top ten hold around 13%. V gene TRBV2 combines with J gene TRBJ2-5; 8 positions agree with TRBD2. Sequenced material: PBMCs. The source of this sequence is a man in his forties in good health and CMV-seropositive. CDR3 coding DNA: TGTGCCAGCAGTCGACTAGCGATGCAGACCCAGTACTTC. Amino acids: CASSRLAMQTQYF.